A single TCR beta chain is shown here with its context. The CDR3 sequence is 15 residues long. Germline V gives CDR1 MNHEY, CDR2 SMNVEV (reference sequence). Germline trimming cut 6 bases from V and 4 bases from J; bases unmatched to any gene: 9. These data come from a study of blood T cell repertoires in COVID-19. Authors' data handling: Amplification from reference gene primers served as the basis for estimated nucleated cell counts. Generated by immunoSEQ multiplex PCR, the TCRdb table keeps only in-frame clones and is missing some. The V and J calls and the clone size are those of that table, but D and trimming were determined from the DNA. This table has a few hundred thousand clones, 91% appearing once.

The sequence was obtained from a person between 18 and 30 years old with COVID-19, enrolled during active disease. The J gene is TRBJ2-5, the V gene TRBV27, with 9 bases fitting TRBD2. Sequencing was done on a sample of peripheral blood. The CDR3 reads CASRAGTSFGETQYF. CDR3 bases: TGTGCCAGCAGGGCCGGGACTAGCTTTGGAGAGACCCAGTACTTC.